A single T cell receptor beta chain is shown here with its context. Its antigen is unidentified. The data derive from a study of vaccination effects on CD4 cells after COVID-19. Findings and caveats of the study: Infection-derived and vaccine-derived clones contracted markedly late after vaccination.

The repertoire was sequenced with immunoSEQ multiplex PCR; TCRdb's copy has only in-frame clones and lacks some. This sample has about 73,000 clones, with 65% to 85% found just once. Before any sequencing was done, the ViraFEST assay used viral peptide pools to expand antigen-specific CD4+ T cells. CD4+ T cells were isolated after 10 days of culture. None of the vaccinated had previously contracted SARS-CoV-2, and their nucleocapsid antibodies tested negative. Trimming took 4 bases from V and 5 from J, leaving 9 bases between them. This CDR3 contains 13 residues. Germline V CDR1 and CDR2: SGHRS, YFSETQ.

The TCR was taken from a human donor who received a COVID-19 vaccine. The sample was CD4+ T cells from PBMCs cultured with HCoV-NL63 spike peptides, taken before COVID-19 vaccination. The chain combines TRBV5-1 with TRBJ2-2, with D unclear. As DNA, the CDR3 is TGCGCCAGCAGCGAGATAGGGACCGGGGAGCTGTTTTTT. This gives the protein CASSEIGTGELFF.